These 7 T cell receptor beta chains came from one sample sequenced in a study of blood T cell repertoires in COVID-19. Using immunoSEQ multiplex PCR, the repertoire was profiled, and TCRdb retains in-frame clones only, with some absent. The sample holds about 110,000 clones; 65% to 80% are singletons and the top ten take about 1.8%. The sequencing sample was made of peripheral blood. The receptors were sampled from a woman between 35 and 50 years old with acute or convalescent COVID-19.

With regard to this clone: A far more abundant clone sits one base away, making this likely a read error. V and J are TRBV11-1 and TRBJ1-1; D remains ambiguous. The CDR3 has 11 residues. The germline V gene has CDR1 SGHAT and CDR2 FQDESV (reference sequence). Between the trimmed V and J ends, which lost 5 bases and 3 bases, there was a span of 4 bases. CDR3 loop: CASSRDTEAFF. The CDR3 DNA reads TGTGCCAGCAGCCGGGACACTGAAGCTTTCTTT.

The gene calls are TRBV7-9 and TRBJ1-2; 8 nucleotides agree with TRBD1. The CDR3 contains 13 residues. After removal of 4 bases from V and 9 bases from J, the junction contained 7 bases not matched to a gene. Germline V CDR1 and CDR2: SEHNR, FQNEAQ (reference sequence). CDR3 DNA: TGTGCCAGCAGCTCCGGACAGGGTATTAGCTACACCTTC. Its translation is CASSSGQGISYTF.

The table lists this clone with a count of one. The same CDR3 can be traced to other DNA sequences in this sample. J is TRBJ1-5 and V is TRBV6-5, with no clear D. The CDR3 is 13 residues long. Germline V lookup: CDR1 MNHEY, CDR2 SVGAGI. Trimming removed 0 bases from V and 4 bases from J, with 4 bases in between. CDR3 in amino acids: CASSYSRNQPQHF. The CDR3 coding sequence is TGTGCCAGCAGTTACTCCAGGAATCAGCCCCAGCATTTT.

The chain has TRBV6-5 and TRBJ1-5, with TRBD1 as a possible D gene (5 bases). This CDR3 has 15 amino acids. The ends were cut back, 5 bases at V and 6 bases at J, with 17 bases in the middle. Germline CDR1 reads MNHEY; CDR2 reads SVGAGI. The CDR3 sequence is CASSSPTEPGQPQHF. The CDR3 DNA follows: TGTGCCAGCAGTAGCCCGACAGAGCCGGGTCAGCCCCAGCATTTT.

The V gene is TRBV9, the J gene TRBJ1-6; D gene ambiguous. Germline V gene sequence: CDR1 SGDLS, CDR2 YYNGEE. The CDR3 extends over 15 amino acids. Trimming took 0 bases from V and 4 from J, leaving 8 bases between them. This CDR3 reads CASSVGQNYNSPLHF. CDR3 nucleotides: TGTGCCAGCAGCGTAGGTCAGAATTATAATTCACCCCTCCACTTT.

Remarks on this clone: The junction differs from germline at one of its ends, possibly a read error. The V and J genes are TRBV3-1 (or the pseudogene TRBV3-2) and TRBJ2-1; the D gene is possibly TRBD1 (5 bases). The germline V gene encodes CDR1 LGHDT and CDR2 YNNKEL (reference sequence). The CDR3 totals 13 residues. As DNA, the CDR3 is TGTGCCAGCAGCCAAGATAGGGGCCTCACCCGAGTCTTC. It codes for CASSQDRGLTRVF.

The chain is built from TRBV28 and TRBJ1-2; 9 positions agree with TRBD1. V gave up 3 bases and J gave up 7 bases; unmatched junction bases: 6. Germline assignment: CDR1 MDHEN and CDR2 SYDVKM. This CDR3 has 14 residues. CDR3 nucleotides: TGTGCCAGCAGTTTCCGGGACAGGGAGTCTGGCTACACCTTC. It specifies CASSFRDRESGYTF.